Following are 20 T cell receptor beta chains from one sample sequenced in a study of a mutant IDH1 vaccine in newly diagnosed glioma. Time point given: baseline, week 1 (first vaccination visit). Treatment defined: pre-vaccination baseline after standard-of-care therapy. Profiled with immunoSEQ multiplex PCR; TCRdb holds only in-frame clones, not every one. Of 20,000 to 25,000 clones in the sample, roughly 93% are singletons; the top ten hold about 1.2%. The source material was PBMCs, sampled from a glioma patient treated with radiotherapy, temozolomide or both. These TCRs come from a man aged 35 to 55 with glioma.

The chain recombines TRBV5-6 with TRBJ1-2; D unresolved. This CDR3 is built from 12 residues. Looked up from germline, CDR1 is SGHDT and CDR2 is YYEEEE. With 3 bases removed from V and 8 bases from J, the gap between germline ends came to 11 bases. CDR3 sequence: CASSSLPGGYTF. CDR3 DNA sequence: TGTGCCAGCAGCTCCCTCCCGGGCGGCTACACCTTC. The entire variable domain, with the rest obtained from reference TRBV5-6 and TRBJ1-2, is as follows: DAGVTQSPTHLIKTRGQQVTLRCSPKSGHDTVSWYQQALGQGPQFIFQYYEEEERQRGNFPDRFSGHQFPNYSSELNVNALLLGDSALYLCASSSLPGGYTFGSGTRLTVV.

V usage is TRBV11-2 and J usage is TRBJ2-3; either TRBD1 or TRBD2 may fit D (5 bases each). V lost 0 bases to trimming and J lost 0 bases, with 10 bases between them. The CDR3 spans 16 residues. Germline assignment: CDR1 SGHAT and CDR2 FQNNGV. CDR3 residues: CASSLDGAGSTDTQYF. The DNA of the CDR3 is TGTGCCAGCAGCTTAGATGGGGCGGGTAGCACAGATACGCAGTATTTT.

The rearrangement links TRBV7-8 to TRBJ2-7; tentative D call: TRBD1 (5 bases). V was clipped by 2 bases and J by 3 bases, with 11 bases between them. The CDR3 sequence is 14 residues long. Per the germline V gene, CDR1 is SGHVS and CDR2 is FQNEAQ. The CDR3 here is CASSLLTGGYEQYF. The DNA of the CDR3 is TGTGCCAGCAGCTTACTAACAGGCGGCTACGAGCAGTACTTC.

The V and J genes are TRBV7-9 and TRBJ2-3, with TRBD1 matching over 9 bases. The V and J ends lost 4 bases and 4 bases, in that order; junction bases with no gene match: 3. The CDR3 runs to 14 residues. Germline CDR1 SEHNR, CDR2 FQNEAQ (reference sequence). The CDR3 sequence is CASSSDRGADTQYF. DNA of the CDR3: TGTGCCAGCAGCTCGGACAGGGGTGCAGATACGCAGTATTTT.

This clone appeared a single time. V usage is TRBV4-3 and J usage is TRBJ1-2; perhaps TRBD1 as D (5 bases). This CDR3 contains 14 residues. Germline assignment: CDR1 LGHNA and CDR2 YSLEER. Trimming cost V 0 bases and J 7 bases, with 12 bases left between them. CDR3 residues: CASSQDTLGGGYTF. In DNA form, the CDR3 reads TGCGCCAGCAGCCAAGATACATTGGGGGGTGGCTACACCTTC.

The chain combines TRBV2 with TRBJ1-6; tentatively, D is TRBD1 (6 bases). The germline gives CDR1 SNHLY, CDR2 FYNNEI. This CDR3 is 15 amino acids long. Trimming removed 6 bases at V and 7 bases at J, with 16 bases between. The CDR3 here is CASRDSRGGNSPLHF. Written as DNA, the CDR3 is TGTGCCAGCAGAGACTCCAGGGGTGGGAATTCACCCCTCCACTTT. Looking up the rest from reference TRBV2 and TRBJ1-6 gives the full variable domain: EPEVTQTPSHQVTQMGQEVILRCVPISNHLYFYWYRQILGQKVEFLVSFYNNEISEKSEIFDDQFSVERPDGSNFTLKIRSTKLEDSAMYFCASRDSRGGNSPLHFGNGTRLTVT.

Only one count was recorded for this clone. The chain recombines TRBV7-9 with TRBJ2-1, with 10 bases matching TRBD2. The germline V gene encodes CDR1 SEHNR and CDR2 FQNEAQ (reference sequence). Trimming at V came to 5 bases and at J to 3 bases, leaving 4 bases not matched to a gene. CDR3 length: 15 amino acids. The chain's CDR3 is CASSPGLANYNEQFF. The CDR3 DNA is TGTGCCAGCAGCCCGGGACTAGCGAACTACAATGAGCAGTTCTTC.

The chain links TRBV5-1 to TRBJ1-1; D is uncertain. Per the germline V gene, CDR1 is SGHRS and CDR2 is YFSETQ. Trimming removed 5 bases at V and 1 base at J, with 12 bases between. The length of the CDR3 is 14 residues. The chain's CDR3 is CASSATSANTEAFF. The CDR3 bases are TGCGCCAGCAGTGCCACCTCGGCGAACACTGAAGCTTTCTTT.

This chain joins TRBV2 and TRBJ1-4; D remains ambiguous. V lost 4 bases and J lost 3, with 12 bases in between. Germline V gene lookup returns CDR1 SNHLY and CDR2 FYNNEI. The CDR3 is made up of 15 amino acids. The CDR3 sequence is CASSALGVANEKLFF. In nucleotides, the CDR3 is TGTGCCAGCAGTGCGCTCGGGGTAGCTAATGAAAAACTGTTTTTT. Full variable domain (outside the CDR3, taken from reference TRBV2 and TRBJ1-4): EPEVTQTPSHQVTQMGQEVILRCVPISNHLYFYWYRQILGQKVEFLVSFYNNEISEKSEIFDDQFSVERPDGSNFTLKIRSTKLEDSAMYFCASSALGVANEKLFFGSGTQLSVL.

This chain joins TRBV5-6 and TRBJ2-7, with TRBD2 as a possible D gene (5 bases). The CDR3 runs 14 residues. V dropped 2 bases and J dropped 4 bases, with 13 bases sitting between them. CDR1 and CDR2 from the germline V gene are SGHDT and YYEEEE. CDR3 sequence reads: CASSFRGLRYEQYF. For the CDR3, the DNA is TGTGCCAGCAGCTTTCGAGGACTCCGATACGAGCAGTACTTC.

The chain is built from TRBV11-2 and TRBJ1-2; D gene unclear. Between the trimmed V and J ends, which lost 7 bases and 0 bases, there was a span of 15 bases. There are 15 residues in the CDR3. From germline, CDR1 is SGHAT and CDR2 FQNNGV. CDR3 region: CASNRGLSANYGYTF. CDR3 DNA sequence: TGTGCCAGCAACCGAGGCCTGTCTGCTAACTATGGCTACACCTTC.

V and J are TRBV28 and TRBJ1-2; D unresolved. V dropped 6 bases and J dropped 3 bases, with 17 bases sitting between them. The CDR3 has 15 amino acids. Germline V CDR1 and CDR2: MDHEN, SYDVKM. The CDR3 DNA sequence: TGTGCCAGCAGCCTGGCGTCCGAGGTTTACTATGGCTACACCTTC. Translation gives CASSLASEVYYGYTF.

V and J are TRBV5-1 and TRBJ1-5, with TRBD1 matching 8 bases. This CDR3 has 16 residues. V gave up 2 bases and J gave up 4 bases; unmatched junction bases: 8. Germline V gives CDR1 SGHRS, CDR2 YFSETQ. The CDR3 DNA reads TGCGCCAGCAGCTTCCTCCCGACAGGGGCTAATCAGCCCCAGCATTTT. Translation gives CASSFLPTGANQPQHF.

This chain uses TRBV6-6 with TRBJ2-1; D may be TRBD2 (6 bases). The germline V and J ends were trimmed by 7 bases and 2 bases, with 15 bases remaining between them. This CDR3 region has 15 residues. CDR1 is MNHNY, CDR2 SVGAGI, per germline (reference sequence). Here the CDR3 DNA reads TGTGCCAGCACCCCCGCGGGGTACCCCTACAATGAGCAGTTCTTC. Its protein product is CASTPAGYPYNEQFF.

This rearrangement joins TRBV5-6 to TRBJ2-1; unclear D gene. Germline-derived CDR1 and CDR2 are SGHDT and YYEEEE. The V and J ends lost 0 bases and 1 base respectively, with 11 bases between them. CDR3 length equals 16 residues. The CDR3 DNA follows: TGTGCCAGCAGCTTGGTCAGCTCCCTATCCTACAATGAGCAGTTCTTC. Amino acids: CASSLVSSLSYNEQFF.

The chain is built from TRBV12-5 and TRBJ2-1, with D tentatively TRBD1 or TRBD2 (6 bases each). V dropped 5 bases and J dropped 5 bases, with 13 bases sitting between them. Per germline, CDR1 LGHNT and CDR2 FRNRAP. This CDR3 is 14 amino acids long. The CDR3 region has the DNA TGTGCTAGTGGTCTGGGGGGCGATCACAATGAGCAGTTCTTC. It codes for CASGLGGDHNEQFF.

The sample holds one count of this clone. This rearrangement joins TRBV5-1 to TRBJ1-5; 7 bases align to TRBD1. This CDR3 is 15 amino acids long. From germline, CDR1 is SGHRS and CDR2 YFSETQ. The J segment lost 11 bases and the V segment lost 3 bases, leaving 14 bases of the junction unmatched. As DNA, the CDR3 is TGCGCCAGCAGCTCGAAGACCGGGACAGCAAGTTCCCAGCATTTT. It yields the protein CASSSKTGTASSQHF.

The chain uses TRBV6-1 and TRBJ1-1; possible D gene TRBD1, 5 bases. Trimming took off 5 bases at V and 1 base at J, with 11 bases between the two ends. The germline gives CDR1 MNHNS, CDR2 SASEGT. The CDR3 covers 14 residues. CDR3 sequence (DNA): TGTGCCAGCAGTACCGGGACCTGGAACACTGAAGCTTTCTTT. Encoded protein: CASSTGTWNTEAFF.

The chain has TRBV13 and TRBJ1-2; 9 bases are a match to TRBD1. The CDR3 spans 15 residues. Germline-derived CDR1 and CDR2 are PRHDT and FYEKMQ (reference sequence). With 4 bases clipped from V and 5 bases from J, the junction kept 8 bases outside the gene matches. As DNA, the CDR3 is TGTGCCAGCAGCTCTCCCGGACAGGGGATATATGGCTACACCTTC. This codes for CASSSPGQGIYGYTF.

This clone occurred once. The rearrangement uses TRBV30 and TRBJ1-1; a possible D gene is TRBD1 (5 bases). V was trimmed by 3 bases and J by 6 bases, leaving 8 bases between them. Germline CDR1 is GTSNPN and CDR2 is SVGIG (reference sequence). This CDR3 spans 11 amino acids. The CDR3, as DNA: TGTGCCTGGAGCACAGGCCCTGAAGCTTTCTTT. Protein: CAWSTGPEAFF.